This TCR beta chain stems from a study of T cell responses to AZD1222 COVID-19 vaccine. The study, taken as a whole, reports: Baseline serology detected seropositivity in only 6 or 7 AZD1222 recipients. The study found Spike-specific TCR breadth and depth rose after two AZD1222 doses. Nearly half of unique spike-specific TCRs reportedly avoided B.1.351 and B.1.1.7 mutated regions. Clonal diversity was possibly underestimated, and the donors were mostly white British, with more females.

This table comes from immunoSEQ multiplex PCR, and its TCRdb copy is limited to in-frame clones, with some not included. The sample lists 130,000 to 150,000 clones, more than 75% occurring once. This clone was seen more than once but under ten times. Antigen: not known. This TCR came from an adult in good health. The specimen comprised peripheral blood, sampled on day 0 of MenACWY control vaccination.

The CDR3 bases are TGTGCCAGCAGTTACGCACAGGGGGCCGGGGAGCTGTTTTTT. This translates into CASSYAQGAGELFF. The chain is built from TRBV6-5 and TRBJ2-2; 8 positions agree with TRBD1. Germline V gene lookup returns CDR1 MNHEY and CDR2 SVGAGI. The CDR3 runs 14 residues. V was clipped by 2 bases and J by 6 bases; unmatched bases: 2.